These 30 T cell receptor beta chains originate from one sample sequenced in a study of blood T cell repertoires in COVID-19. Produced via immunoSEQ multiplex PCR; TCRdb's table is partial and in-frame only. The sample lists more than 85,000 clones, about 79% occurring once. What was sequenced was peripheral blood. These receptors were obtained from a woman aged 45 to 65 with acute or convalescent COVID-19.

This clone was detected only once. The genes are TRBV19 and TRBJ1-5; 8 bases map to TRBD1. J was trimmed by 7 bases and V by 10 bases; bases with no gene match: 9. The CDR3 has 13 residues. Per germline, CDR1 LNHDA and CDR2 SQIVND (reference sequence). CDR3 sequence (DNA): TGTGCCACCGATACAGGGGGAGGGCAGCCCCAGCATTTT. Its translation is CATDTGGGQPQHF. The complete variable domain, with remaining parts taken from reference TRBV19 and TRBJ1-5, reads DGGITQSPKYLFRKEGQNVTLSCEQNLNHDAMYWYRQDPGQGLRLIYYSQIVNDFQKGDIAEGYSVSREKKESFPLTVTSAQKNPTAFYLCATDTGGGQPQHFGDGTRLSIL.

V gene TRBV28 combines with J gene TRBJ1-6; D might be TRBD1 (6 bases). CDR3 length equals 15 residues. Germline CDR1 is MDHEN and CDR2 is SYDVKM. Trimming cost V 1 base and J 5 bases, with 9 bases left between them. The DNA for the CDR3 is TGTGCCAGCAGTTTATCACAGGGAGATAATTCACCCCTCCACTTT. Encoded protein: CASSLSQGDNSPLHF.

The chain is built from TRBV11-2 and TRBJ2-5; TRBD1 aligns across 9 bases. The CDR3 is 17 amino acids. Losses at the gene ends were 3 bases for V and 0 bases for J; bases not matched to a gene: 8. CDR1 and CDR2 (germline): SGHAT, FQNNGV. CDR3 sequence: CASSFPGQGMYQETQYF. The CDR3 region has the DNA TGTGCCAGCAGCTTCCCAGGACAGGGGATGTACCAAGAGACCCAGTACTTC. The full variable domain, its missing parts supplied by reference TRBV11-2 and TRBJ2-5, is EAGVAQSPRYKIIEKRQSVAFWCNPISGHATLYWYQQILGQGPKLLIQFQNNGVVDDSQLPKDRFSAERLKGVDSTLKIQPAKLEDSAVYLCASSFPGQGMYQETQYFGPGTRLLVL.

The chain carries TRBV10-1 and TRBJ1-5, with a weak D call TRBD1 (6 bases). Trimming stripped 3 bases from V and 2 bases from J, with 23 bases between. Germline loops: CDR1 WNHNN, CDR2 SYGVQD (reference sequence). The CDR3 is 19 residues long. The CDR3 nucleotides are TGCGCCAGCAGTGACTTTCGCAAAAACGGGACATCGGGCAATCAGCCCCAGCATTTT. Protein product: CASSDFRKNGTSGNQPQHF.

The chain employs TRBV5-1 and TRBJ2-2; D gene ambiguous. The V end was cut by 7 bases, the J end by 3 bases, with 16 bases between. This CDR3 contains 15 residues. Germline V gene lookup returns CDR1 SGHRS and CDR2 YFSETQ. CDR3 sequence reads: CASHAAVSDTGELFF. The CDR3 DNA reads TGCGCCAGCCACGCCGCGGTGTCGGACACCGGGGAGCTGTTTTTT. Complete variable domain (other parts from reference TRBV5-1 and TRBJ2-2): KAGVTQTPRYLIKTRGQQVTLSCSPISGHRSVSWYQQTPGQGLQFLFEYFSETQRNKGNFPGRFSGRQFSNSRSEMNVSTLELGDSALYLCASHAAVSDTGELFFGEGSRLTVL.

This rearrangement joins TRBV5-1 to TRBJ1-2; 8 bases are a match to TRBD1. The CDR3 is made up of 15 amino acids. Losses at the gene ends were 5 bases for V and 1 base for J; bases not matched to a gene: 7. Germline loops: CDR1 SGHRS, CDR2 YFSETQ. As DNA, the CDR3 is TGCGCCAGCAGGATCGGGACAGGTGGTAACTATGGCTACACCTTC. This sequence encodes CASRIGTGGNYGYTF. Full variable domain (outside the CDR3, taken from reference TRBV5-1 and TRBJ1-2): KAGVTQTPRYLIKTRGQQVTLSCSPISGHRSVSWYQQTPGQGLQFLFEYFSETQRNKGNFPGRFSGRQFSNSRSEMNVSTLELGDSALYLCASRIGTGGNYGYTFGSGTRLTVV.

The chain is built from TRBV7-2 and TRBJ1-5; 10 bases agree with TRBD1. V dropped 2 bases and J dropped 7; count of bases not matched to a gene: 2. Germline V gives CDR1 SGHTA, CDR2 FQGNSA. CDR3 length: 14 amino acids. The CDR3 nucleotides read TGTGCCAGCAGCTTAAGACAGGGGGCCCAGCCCCAGCATTTT. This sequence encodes CASSLRQGAQPQHF. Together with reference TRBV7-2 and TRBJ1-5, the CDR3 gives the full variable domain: GAGVSQSPSNKVTEKGKDVELRCDPISGHTALYWYRQSLGQGLEFLIYFQGNSAPDKSGLPSDRFSAERTGGSVSTLTIQRTQQEDSAVYLCASSLRQGAQPQHFGDGTRLSIL.

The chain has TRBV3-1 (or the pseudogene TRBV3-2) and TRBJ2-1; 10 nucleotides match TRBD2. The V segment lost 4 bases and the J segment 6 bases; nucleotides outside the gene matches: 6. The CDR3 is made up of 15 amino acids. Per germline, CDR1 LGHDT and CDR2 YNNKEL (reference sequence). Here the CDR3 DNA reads TGTGCCAGCAGCCGTAGCGGGGGGTCCGGCAATGAGCAGTTCTTC. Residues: CASSRSGGSGNEQFF.

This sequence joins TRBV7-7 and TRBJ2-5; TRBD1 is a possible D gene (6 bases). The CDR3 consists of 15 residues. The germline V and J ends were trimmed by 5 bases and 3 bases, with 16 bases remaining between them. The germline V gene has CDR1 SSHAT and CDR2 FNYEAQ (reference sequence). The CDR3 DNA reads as TGTGCCAGCAGCCTTACCCGGGACATCAAAGAGACCCAGTACTTC. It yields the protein CASSLTRDIKETQYF.

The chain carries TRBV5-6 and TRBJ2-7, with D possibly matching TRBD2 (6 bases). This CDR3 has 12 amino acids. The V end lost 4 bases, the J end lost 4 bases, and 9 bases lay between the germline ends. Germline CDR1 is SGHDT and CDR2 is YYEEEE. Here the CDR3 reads CASSPGLYEQYF. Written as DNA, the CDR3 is TGTGCCAGCAGCCCAGGACTATACGAGCAGTACTTC.

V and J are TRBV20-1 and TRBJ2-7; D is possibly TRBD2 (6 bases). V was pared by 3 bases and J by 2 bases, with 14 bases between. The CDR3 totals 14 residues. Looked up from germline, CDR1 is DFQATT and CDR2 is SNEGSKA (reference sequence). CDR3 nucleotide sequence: TGCAGTGCTAGTCCGGGACTCTACCCCTACGAGCAGTACTTC. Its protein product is CSASPGLYPYEQYF.

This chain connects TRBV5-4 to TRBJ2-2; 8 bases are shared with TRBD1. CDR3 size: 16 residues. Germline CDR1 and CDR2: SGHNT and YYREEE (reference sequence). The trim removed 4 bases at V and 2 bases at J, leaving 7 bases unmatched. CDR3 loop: CASSPRSGGNTGELFF. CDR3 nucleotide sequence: TGTGCCAGCAGCCCGCGGTCAGGGGGCAACACCGGGGAGCTGTTTTTT.

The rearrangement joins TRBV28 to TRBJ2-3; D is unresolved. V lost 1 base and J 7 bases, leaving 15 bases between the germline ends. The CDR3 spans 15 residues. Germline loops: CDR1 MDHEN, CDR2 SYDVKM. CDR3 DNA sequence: TGTGCCAGCAGTTTATTGGATGACACTCGGAATACGCAGTATTTT. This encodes CASSLLDDTRNTQYF.

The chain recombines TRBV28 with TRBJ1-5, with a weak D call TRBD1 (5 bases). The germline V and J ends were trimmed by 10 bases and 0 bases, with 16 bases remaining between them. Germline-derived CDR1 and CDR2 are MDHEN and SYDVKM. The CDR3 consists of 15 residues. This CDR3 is CAIAAGLSSNQPQHF. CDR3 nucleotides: TGTGCCATCGCGGCGGGGCTGAGTAGCAATCAGCCCCAGCATTTT.

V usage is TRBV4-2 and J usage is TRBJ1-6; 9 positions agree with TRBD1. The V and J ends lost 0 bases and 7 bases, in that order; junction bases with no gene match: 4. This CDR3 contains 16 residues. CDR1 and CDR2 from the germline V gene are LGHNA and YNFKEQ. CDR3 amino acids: CASSQDPTGGNSPLHF. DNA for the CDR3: TGTGCCAGCAGCCAAGATCCGACAGGGGGAAATTCACCCCTCCACTTT.

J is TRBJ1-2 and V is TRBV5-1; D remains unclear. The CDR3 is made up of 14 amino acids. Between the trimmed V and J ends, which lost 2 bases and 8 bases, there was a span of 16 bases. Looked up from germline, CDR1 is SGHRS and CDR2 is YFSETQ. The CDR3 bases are TGCGCCAGCAGCTTATTTTCGCAGACGAGGGGCTACACCTTC. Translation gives CASSLFSQTRGYTF.

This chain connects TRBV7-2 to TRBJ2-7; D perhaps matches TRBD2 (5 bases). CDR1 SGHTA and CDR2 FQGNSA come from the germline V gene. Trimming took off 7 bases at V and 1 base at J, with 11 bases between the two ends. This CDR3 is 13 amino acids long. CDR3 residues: CASTRGSSYEQYF. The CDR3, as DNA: TGTGCCAGCACCCGGGGATCTTCCTACGAGCAGTACTTC.

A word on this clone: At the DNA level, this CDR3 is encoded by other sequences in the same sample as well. The CDR3 loop reads CASSTGQGNTGELFF. DNA for the CDR3: TGTGCCAGTAGTACTGGACAGGGGAACACCGGGGAGCTGTTTTTT. V usage is TRBV19 and J usage is TRBJ2-2; 8 bases are shared with TRBD1. After removal of 4 bases from V and 1 base from J, the junction contained 2 bases not matched to a gene. The CDR3 sequence is 15 residues long. The germline V gene has CDR1 LNHDA and CDR2 SQIVND (reference sequence).

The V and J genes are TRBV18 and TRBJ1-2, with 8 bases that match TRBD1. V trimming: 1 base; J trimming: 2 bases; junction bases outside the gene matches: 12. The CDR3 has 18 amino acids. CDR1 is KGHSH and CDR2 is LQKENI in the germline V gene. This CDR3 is CASSPLFGQGAKNYGYTF. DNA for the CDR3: TGTGCCAGCTCACCACTCTTCGGGCAGGGGGCGAAAAACTATGGCTACACCTTC.

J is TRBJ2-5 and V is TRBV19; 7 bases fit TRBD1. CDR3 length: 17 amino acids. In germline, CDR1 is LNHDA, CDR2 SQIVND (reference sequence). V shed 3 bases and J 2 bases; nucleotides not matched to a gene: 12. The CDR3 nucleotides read TGTGCCAGTAGTATCCCCCCCAGGGGGAACAAGCAAGAGACCCAGTACTTC. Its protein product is CASSIPPRGNKQETQYF.

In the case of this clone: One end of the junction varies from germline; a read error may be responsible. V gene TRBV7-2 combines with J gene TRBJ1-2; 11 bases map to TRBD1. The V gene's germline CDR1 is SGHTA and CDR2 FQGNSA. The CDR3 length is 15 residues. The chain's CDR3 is CASTLNGQGASGYTF. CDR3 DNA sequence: TGTGCCAGCACCTTAAACGGACAGGGGGCGTCTGGCTACACCTTC.

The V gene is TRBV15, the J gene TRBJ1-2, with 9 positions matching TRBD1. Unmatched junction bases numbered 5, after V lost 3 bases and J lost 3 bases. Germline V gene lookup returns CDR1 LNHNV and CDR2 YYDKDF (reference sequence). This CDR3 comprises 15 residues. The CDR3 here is CATSSKGQGHYGYTF. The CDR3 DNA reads TGTGCCACCAGCAGCAAGGGACAGGGTCACTATGGCTACACCTTC. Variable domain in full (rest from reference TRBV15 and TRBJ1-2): DAMVIQNPRYQVTQFGKPVTLSCSQTLNHNVMYWYQQKSSQAPKLLFHYYDKDFNNEADTPDNFQSRRPNTSFCFLDIRSPGLGDTAMYLCATSSKGQGHYGYTFGSGTRLTVV.

CDR3 DNA sequence: TGCAGTGCTCTAGCCAAAAACATTCAGTACTTC. Amino acids: CSALAKNIQYF. V gene TRBV20-1 combines with J gene TRBJ2-4; no definite D call. The germline V gene encodes CDR1 DFQATT and CDR2 SNEGSKA (reference sequence). Between the trimmed V and J ends, which lost 5 bases and 0 bases, there was a span of 2 bases. The CDR3 covers 11 residues.

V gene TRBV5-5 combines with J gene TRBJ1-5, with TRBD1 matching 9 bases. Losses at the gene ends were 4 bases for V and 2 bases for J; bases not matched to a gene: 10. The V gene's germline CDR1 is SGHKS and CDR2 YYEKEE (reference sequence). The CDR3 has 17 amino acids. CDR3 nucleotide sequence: TGTGCCAGCAGCGGACAACAGGGGGCTTTGGGCAATCAGCCCCAGCATTTT. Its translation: CASSGQQGALGNQPQHF.

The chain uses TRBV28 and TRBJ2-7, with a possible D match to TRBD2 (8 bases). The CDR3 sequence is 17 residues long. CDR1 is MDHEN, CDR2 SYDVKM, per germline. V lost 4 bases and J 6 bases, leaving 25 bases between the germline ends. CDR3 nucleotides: TGTGCCAGCAGTTCGGGACTAGGGGGCCCCACGCGGGGCGAGCAGTACTTC. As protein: CASSSGLGGPTRGEQYF.

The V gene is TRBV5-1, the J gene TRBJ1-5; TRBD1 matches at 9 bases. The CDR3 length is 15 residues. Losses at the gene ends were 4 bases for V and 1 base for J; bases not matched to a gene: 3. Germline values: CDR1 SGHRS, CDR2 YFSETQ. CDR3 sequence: CASSLDRGSNQPQHF. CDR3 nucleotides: TGCGCCAGCAGCCTGGACAGGGGAAGCAATCAGCCCCAGCATTTT.

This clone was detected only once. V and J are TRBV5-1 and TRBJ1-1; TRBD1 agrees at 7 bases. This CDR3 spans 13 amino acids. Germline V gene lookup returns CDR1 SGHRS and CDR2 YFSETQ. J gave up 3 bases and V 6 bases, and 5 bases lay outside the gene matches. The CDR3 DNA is TGCGCCAGCAAATTACAGGGGTACACTGAAGCTTTCTTT. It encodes CASKLQGYTEAFF.

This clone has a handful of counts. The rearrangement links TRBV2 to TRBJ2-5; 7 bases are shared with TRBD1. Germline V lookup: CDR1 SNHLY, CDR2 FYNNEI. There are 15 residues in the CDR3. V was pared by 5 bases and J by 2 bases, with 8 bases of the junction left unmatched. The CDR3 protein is CASSRGQVEQETQYF. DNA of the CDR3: TGTGCCAGCAGTCGAGGACAGGTCGAGCAAGAGACCCAGTACTTC.

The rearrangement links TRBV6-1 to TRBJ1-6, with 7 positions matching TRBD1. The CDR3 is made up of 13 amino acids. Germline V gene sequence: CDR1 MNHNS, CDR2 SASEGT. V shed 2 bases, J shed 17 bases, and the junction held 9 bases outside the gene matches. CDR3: CASSEHQDRFVHF. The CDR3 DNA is TGTGCCAGCAGTGAACACCAGGACAGGTTCGTCCACTTT.

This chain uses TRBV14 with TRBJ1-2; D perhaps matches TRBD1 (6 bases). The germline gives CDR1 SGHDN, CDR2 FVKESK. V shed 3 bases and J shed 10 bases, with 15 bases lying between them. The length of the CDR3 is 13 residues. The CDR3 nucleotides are TGTGCCAGCAGCCAGTCACAGGGTCTCGTCTACACCTTC. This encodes CASSQSQGLVYTF. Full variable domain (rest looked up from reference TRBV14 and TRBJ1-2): EAGVTQFPSHSVIEKGQTVTLRCDPISGHDNLYWYRRVMGKEIKFLLHFVKESKQDESGMPNNRFLAERTGGTYSTLKVQPAELEDSGVYFCASSQSQGLVYTFGSGTRLTVV.